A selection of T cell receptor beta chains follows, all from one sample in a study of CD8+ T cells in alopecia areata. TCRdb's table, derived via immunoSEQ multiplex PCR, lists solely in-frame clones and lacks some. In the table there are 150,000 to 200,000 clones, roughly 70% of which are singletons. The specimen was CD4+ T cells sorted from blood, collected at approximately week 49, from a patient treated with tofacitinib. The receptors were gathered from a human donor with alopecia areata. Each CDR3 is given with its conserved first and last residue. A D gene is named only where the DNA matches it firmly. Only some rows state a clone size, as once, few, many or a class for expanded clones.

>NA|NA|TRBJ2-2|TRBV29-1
TGCAGCGTAGTAGCGGAAAACACCGGGGAGCTGTTTTTT
CSVVAENTGELFF
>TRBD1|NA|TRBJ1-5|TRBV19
TGTGCCAGTAACTCGGGACAGGGACAGCTGGATCAGCCCCAGCATTTT
CASNSGQGQLDQPQHF
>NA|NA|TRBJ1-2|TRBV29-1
TGCAGCGTTGCGGGCAAGTGGAGTCCCACTCAGTCTGGCTACACCTTC
CSVAGKWSPTQSGYTF
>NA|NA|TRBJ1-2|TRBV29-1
TGCAGCACAAAGGACATTCTCAACTATGGCTACACCTTC
CSTKDILNYGYTF
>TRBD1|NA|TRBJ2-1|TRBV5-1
TGCGCCAGCAGGTCCGGACAGGGGAACTCCTACAATGAGCAGTTCTTC
CASRSGQGNSYNEQFF
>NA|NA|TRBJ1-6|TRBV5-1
TGCGCCAGCAGTTTCGGGGGCGCGGTAGGGGATTCACCCCTCCACTTT
CASSFGGAVGDSPLHF
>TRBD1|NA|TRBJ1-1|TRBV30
TGTGCCTGGATTTATACTCGACAGGGGGACACTGAAGCTTTCTTT
CAWIYTRQGDTEAFF
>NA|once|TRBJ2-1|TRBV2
TGTGCCAGCAGTGAAGGAGTCTTGAACAATGAGCAGTTCTTC
CASSEGVLNNEQFF
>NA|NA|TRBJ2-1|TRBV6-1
TGTGCCAGCAGTGAAGGCAATGACTACAATGAGCAGTTCTTC
CASSEGNDYNEQFF
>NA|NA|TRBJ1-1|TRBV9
TGTGCCAGCAGCGTTGGGGGGGACTTCACTGAAGCTTTCTTT
CASSVGGDFTEAFF
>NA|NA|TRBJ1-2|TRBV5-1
TGCGCCAGCAGCTTGGAAGGCGACTATGGCTACACCTTC
CASSLEGDYGYTF
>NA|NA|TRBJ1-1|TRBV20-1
TGCAGTGCTGGGGGGACGGAGGCTTTCTTT
CSAGGTEAFF
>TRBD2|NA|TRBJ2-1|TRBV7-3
TGTGCCAGCAGCCCCTCCCAAGGCGGGGGGTACAATGAGCAGTTCTTC
CASSPSQGGGYNEQFF
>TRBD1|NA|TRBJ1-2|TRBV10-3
TGTGCCATCAGTGAGTTCGGACAGGCCGGCTATGGCTACACCTTC
CAISEFGQAGYGYTF
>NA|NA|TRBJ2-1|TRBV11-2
TGTGCCAGCAGCTTATCCGGGACTGCAAATGAGCAGTTCTTC
CASSLSGTANEQFF
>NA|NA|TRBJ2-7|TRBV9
TGTGCCAGCAGCCCTCGCCAGGGCCGGCAATCCACTCAATACGAGCAGTACTTC
CASSPRQGRQSTQYEQYF
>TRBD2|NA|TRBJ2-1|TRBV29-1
TGCAGCCTACGGACTAGCGGGGGGGAGGGTGAGCAGTTCTTC
CSLRTSGGEGEQFF
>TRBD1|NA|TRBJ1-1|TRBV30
TGTGCCTGGAGTGCCGACAGGGGGCAAACTGAAGCTTTCTTT
CAWSADRGQTEAFF
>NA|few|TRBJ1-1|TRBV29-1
TGCAGCGTTGTCCGGCAGCTGAACACTGAAGCTTTCTTT
CSVVRQLNTEAFF
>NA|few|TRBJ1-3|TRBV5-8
TGTGCCAGCAGCTCCACCACCATATATTTT
CASSSTTIYF
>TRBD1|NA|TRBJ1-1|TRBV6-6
TGTGCCAGCAGTCAACGAGACAGGGGGGACACTGAAGCTTTCTTT
CASSQRDRGDTEAFF
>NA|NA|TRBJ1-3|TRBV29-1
TGCAGCGTTGTATGGGGAAACACCATATATTTT
CSVVWGNTIYF
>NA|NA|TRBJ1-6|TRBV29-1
TGCAGCGTCCGATCGGATGTTAATTCACCCCTCCACTTT
CSVRSDVNSPLHF
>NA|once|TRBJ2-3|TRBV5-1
TGCGCCAGCTCCCCCCAGATCACAGATACGCAGTATTTT
CASSPQITDTQYF
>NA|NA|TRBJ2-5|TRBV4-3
TGCGCCAGCAGCCAAGATTGGTCTCAAGAGACCCAGTACTTC
CASSQDWSQETQYF
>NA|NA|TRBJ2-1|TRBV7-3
TGTGCCAGCAGCTTAAACGCTGCAAGCTCCTACAATGAGCAGTTCTTC
CASSLNAASSYNEQFF
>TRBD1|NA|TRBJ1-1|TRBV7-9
TGTGCCAGCAGCTCGTTTTCCGGGACAGCTTTATCTGAAGCTTTCTTT
CASSSFSGTALSEAFF
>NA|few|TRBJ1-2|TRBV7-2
TGTGCCAGCAGCTTCTTCGTGAGTGGCTACACCTTC
CASSFFVSGYTF
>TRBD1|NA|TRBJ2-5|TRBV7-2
TGTGCCAGCAGCTTAGGGTGGACAGGGGGACAAGAGACCCAGTACTTC
CASSLGWTGGQETQYF
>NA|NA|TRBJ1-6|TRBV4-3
TGCGCCAGCAGCCAAGCACGGGGGGAGAATTCACCCCTCCACTTT
CASSQARGENSPLHF
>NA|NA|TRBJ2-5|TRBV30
TGTGCCTGGAGTTCCAACACTGGGTCGGGGGAGACCCAGTACTTC
CAWSSNTGSGETQYF
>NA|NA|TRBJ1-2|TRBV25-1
TGTGCCAGCAGGGGAATGACAGATAACTATGGCTACACCTTC
CASRGMTDNYGYTF
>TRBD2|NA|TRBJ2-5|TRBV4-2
TGTGCCAGCAGCCAAGATTCGGGACTAGCCTTTTTAGGAGAGACCCAGTACTTC
CASSQDSGLAFLGETQYF
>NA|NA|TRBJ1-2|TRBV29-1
TGCAGCGTTGAGAGGGGGAGAGGCTACACCTTC
CSVERGRGYTF
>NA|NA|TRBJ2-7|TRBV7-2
TGTGCCAGCAGCTTAGTAAGGGCTTACGAGCAGTACTTC
CASSLVRAYEQYF
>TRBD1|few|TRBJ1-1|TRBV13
TGTGCCAGCAGCCATGGACAGGGGAACACTGAAGCTTTCTTT
CASSHGQGNTEAFF
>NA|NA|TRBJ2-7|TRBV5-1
TGCGCCAGCAGCTCCCTCGGCCATACCTACGAGCAGTACTTC
CASSSLGHTYEQYF
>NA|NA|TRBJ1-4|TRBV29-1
TGCAGCGTTGGGGATCCTCCAGAAAAACTGTTTTTT
CSVGDPPEKLFF
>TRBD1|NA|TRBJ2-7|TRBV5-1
TGCGCCAGCAGCTTTGGGGACAGGGCCTACGAGCAGTACTTC
CASSFGDRAYEQYF
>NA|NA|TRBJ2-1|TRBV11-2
TGTGCCAGCAGCGCACGTAGGGACGGGGGAGACAATGAGCAGTTCTTC
CASSARRDGGDNEQFF
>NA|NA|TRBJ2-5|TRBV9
TGTGCCAGCAGCGTAGCTGGGGGGCGGGGAGAGACCCAGTACTTC
CASSVAGGRGETQYF